This T cell receptor (beta chain) comes out of a study of shared clonotypes between healthy human individuals (TCRdb year 2020). Some background on the complete study: A couple of women and a few men aged 18 to 49 years were included in the cohort. Between about 0.8 and 8.9 billion PBMCs per donor were obtained by leukapheresis. To estimate repertoire size and how much clonotype sharing occurs between individuals, the study deeply sequenced the blood TCR repertoires of several healthy adults. Per donor, three plates each were used for CD4 naive and CD4 memory, two for CD8 naive, and one for CD8 memory. To increase sequencing depth and limit assay-specific biases, TCR repertoire library preparation and sequencing were carried out by different laboratories using diverse techniques.

CD8 naive samples consisted of CD45RO-negative cells that were positively selected for CCR7, yielding a CD45RA+CCR7+ population without TemRA cells. The donors were healthy, HIV-negative adults with no recently reported acute infections or vaccinations. Every donor was a Caucasian adult living in Nashville, Tennessee, USA. Blood was collected by leukapheresis, and PBMCs were isolated by Ficoll-Histopaque density gradient centrifugation and then cryopreserved in liquid nitrogen vapor phase. Analytical flow cytometry was used to check the purity and quantity of each magnetically sorted T cell population. From each sorted fraction, genomic DNA was isolated and quantified by UV absorbance on a Nanodrop 2000c. CDR1 WSHSY and CDR2 SAAADI are derived from the germline V gene. After removal of 6 bases from V and 3 bases from J, the junction retains 11 bases not matched to a gene. The CDR3 measures 16 amino acids from cysteine to phenylalanine. CDR3 DNA is the only sequence kept; it has 48 bases, read in frame from the first base.

On this clone itself: Its antigen is unknown. Base qualities are not provided; no much larger clone lies one nucleotide away.

Using the deep immunoSEQ assay, TCR CDR3 regions were amplified from genomic DNA by multiplex PCR. Extracted genomic DNA from each cell subset was spread evenly across all wells of several immunoSEQ 96-well plates, with each plate serving as a replicate. Each replicate PCR for sorted subsets received about 180 ng genomic DNA, equal to roughly 30,000 T cell genomes. The purified libraries were quantified using a Qubit 3.0 fluorometer, sized with a Bioanalyzer 2100, and then quantified again using the KAPA Library Quantification kit. Every immunoSEQ 96-well plate was sequenced on a dedicated single-read 150-cycle Illumina NextSeq 550 flow cell. From the authors' description of their analysis: Because only junctional sequences without quality scores were contained in the immunoSEQ output, filtering matching that applied to full-length reads could not be performed. To assign V/J genes and CDR3, sequences were annotated against IMGT germline references using PyIR, a Python wrapper for IgBLAST v1.9. Any read was removed if the V/J assignment was weak (E-value above 1e-6), the CDR3 was missing, or the read contained stop codons, out-of-frame junctions, or ambiguous translated residues. V3J clonotypes were defined by identical inferred V gene, J gene, and CDR3 amino acid sequence. The percentage overlap between two repertoires was calculated by dividing the number of shared unique clonotypes by the size of the smaller repertoire. Richness of each repertoire was evaluated using RTK rarefaction, the Chao1 estimator, and Recon v2.1 estimates of unobserved clonotypes. Generation probabilities were computed with OLGA for all TCRbeta clonotypes obtained by the gDNA method from four donors. This immuneACCESS table, as held by TCRdb, lists in-frame sequences with V and J called but not all clones. Of the missing ones, under half trace to an unresolved V gene in checked studies; the others have no known cause. V, J and clone size are those of that table, while D and trimming were read from the DNA. The sample table holds around 580,000 clones, of which more than 95% were seen once. 0.3% of the sample is held by the ten biggest clonotypes.

Overall results and qualifications from the work: Compared with non-shared clonotypes, clonotypes shared by all four sorted-subset donors had higher generation probabilities. Only blood was sampled, and tissue TCR repertoires likely differ from those in blood. Pairwise subsampling indicated that sequencing depth was expected to affect the degree of clonotype sharing among donors. Larger estimated clonotype richness was generally found for naive subsets than for memory subsets. Incomplete sequencing was indicated by rarefaction of sorted-subset datasets, despite the large sequencing depth. Sharing across a few donors was observed for approximately 4.6% of naive CD4, less than 4% of naive CD8, about 2.3% of memory CD4, and 0.4% of memory CD8 clonotypes. Because the study included only a small number of donors, the genetic and exposure-history diversity represented was limited.

The chain is assembled from TRBV10-2 and TRBJ1-5; 7 bases in the junction line up with TRBD1. Sequencing input: naive CD8+ T cells sorted from blood. Per the publication, the cell subset or site label means: CD45RA+CCR7+. The origin of this receptor is a man aged 30 to 39 in good health. The CDR3 sequence is CASSHTGTVLNQPQHF. The sequence in DNA is TGCGCCAGCAGCCACACCGGGACAGTGCTCAATCAGCCCCAGCATTTT.